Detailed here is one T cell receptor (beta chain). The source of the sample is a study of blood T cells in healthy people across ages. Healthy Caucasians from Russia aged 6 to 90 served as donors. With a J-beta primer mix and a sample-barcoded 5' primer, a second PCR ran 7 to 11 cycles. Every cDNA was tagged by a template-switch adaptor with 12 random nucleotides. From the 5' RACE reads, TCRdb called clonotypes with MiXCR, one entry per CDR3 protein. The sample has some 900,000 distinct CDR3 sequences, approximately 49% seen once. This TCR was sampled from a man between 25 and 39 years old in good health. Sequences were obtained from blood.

For the CDR3, the DNA is TGCAGCGTCCCTAGCAGCGGGGGGGCAGGGTACAATGAGCAGTTCTTC. Amino acids: CSVPSSGGAGYNEQFF. The V gene is TRBV29-1, the J gene TRBJ2-1; 10 nucleotides agree with TRBD2. Germline V gives CDR1 SQVTM, CDR2 ANQGSEA. V trimming: 6 bases; J trimming: 4 bases; junction bases outside the gene matches: 12. The CDR3 spans 16 residues.